One T cell receptor beta chain is described in this entry. The sample is drawn from a study of cytomegalovirus exposure and HLA in healthy donors. The PCR employed 60 Vbeta primers together with 13 Jbeta primers. Some clones are missing from TCRdb's copy, which holds only in-frame ones; the method was immunoSEQ multiplex PCR. This table has tens of thousands of clones, around 89% appearing once. Sequencing used PBMCs. The receptor comes from a woman aged 25 to 39 in good health and CMV-seropositive.

DNA for the CDR3: TGTGCCAGCAGCGCTCTATCTCAAAGCCCAGATACGCAGTATTTT. It is translated as CASSALSQSPDTQYF. The gene calls are TRBV9 and TRBJ2-3; D unresolved. V gave up 3 bases and J gave up 4 bases, with 15 bases separating them. Germline V gene sequence: CDR1 SGDLS, CDR2 YYNGEE. The length of the CDR3 is 15 residues. Using reference TRBV9 and TRBJ2-3 for the parts outside the CDR3, the full variable domain is DSGVTQTPKHLITATGQRVTLRCSPRSGDLSVYWYQQSLDQGLQFLIQYYNGEERAKGNILERFSAQQFPDLHSELNLSSLELGDSALYFCASSALSQSPDTQYFGPGTRLTVL.